Below, 6 T cell receptor beta chains from the same sample are listed, as sequenced in a study of beta chain features in type 1 diabetes. The isolated RNA, all of it, was reverse transcribed, so expressed TCRB transcripts were what got sequenced. Libraries were prepared by immunoSEQ multiplex PCR; TCRdb keeps only in-frame clonotypes and omits some of them. The sample records some 900,000 clones, 15% to 20% being singletons. Sequenced: naive CD4+ T cells from blood. Receptor source: a woman younger than 35 in good health.

This clone was recorded at least ten times. The chain combines TRBV28 with TRBJ2-4; D remains unclear. Deletions cut 5 bases from V and 8 bases from J, with 7 bases between. The CDR3 totals 11 residues. The germline V gene has CDR1 MDHEN and CDR2 SYDVKM. CDR3 coding DNA: TGTGCCAGCAGTGCCAGGCACATTCAGTACTTC. It yields the protein CASSARHIQYF.

In its sample, this clone was seen a few times. The gene calls are TRBV5-6 and TRBJ2-7, with D tentatively TRBD1 (5 bases). In germline, CDR1 is SGHDT, CDR2 YYEEEE. Trimming removed 3 bases at V and 4 bases at J, with 20 bases between. The CDR3 loop spans 16 amino acids. CDR3 coding DNA: TGTGCCAGCAGCTCGGAGTACGGATCAGGGATATACGAGCAGTACTTC. Translated: CASSSEYGSGIYEQYF.

This clone was detected only a few times. This rearrangement joins TRBV5-1 to TRBJ2-2; D not certain. Trimming removed 0 bases from V and 4 bases from J, with 10 bases in between. The CDR3 has 15 residues. CDR1 SGHRS and CDR2 YFSETQ come from the germline V gene. CDR3: CASSLGTKRTGELFF. In DNA form, the CDR3 reads TGCGCCAGCAGCTTGGGGACCAAACGCACCGGGGAGCTGTTTTTT.

In its sample, this clone was seen a few times. This chain connects TRBV4-2 to TRBJ1-1, with D perhaps matching TRBD1 (5 bases). Germline loops: CDR1 LGHNA, CDR2 YNFKEQ. V was pared by 1 base and J by 3 bases, with 9 bases between. There are 14 residues in the CDR3. The CDR3 DNA reads as TGTGCCAGCAGCCAAGCAGGGCGCGACACTGAAGCTTTCTTT. Translation gives CASSQAGRDTEAFF.

This clone was picked up a small number of times. The chain links TRBV7-2 to TRBJ1-6, with 8 positions matching TRBD1. The CDR3 covers 17 residues. Germline-derived CDR1 and CDR2 are SGHTA and FQGNSA. After removal of 5 bases from V and 0 bases from J, the junction contained 6 bases not matched to a gene. The CDR3 nucleotides are TGTGCCAGCAGCGGCAGGGGGCTACCCTCCTATAATTCACCCCTCCACTTT. It is translated as CASSGRGLPSYNSPLHF.

This clone was found a few times. The chain joins TRBV29-1 to TRBJ2-5; 9 bases map to TRBD2. The CDR3 runs 15 residues. Germline V gene sequence: CDR1 SQVTM, CDR2 ANQGSEA. The V gene end was trimmed by 4 bases and the J gene end by 5 bases; junction bases not matched to a gene: 11. This CDR3 is CSVAPRLAEKETQYF. The DNA for the CDR3 is TGCAGCGTTGCCCCTAGACTAGCGGAGAAGGAGACCCAGTACTTC.